This TCR beta chain was sequenced during a study of cytomegalovirus exposure and HLA in healthy donors. For the study at large: Roughly 170 million T cells yielded over 90 million unique TCR beta sequences in earlier analysis.

Trimming took 4 bases from V and 0 from J, leaving 10 bases between them. This CDR3 has 14 amino acids. Germline CDR1 and CDR2: SGHTS and YDEGEE. General study findings and limits: Accounts indicate the classifier identified cytomegalovirus status with strong specificity and sensitivity. The authors listed 180 or so TCR beta chains as cytomegalovirus-associated.

PCR amplification relied on 60 Vbeta primers (plus 13 Jbeta primers). Generated by immunoSEQ multiplex PCR, the TCRdb table keeps only in-frame clones and is missing some. The table lists under 200,000 clones, about 83% of them singletons, with under 2% in the top ten. With regard to this clone: Its antigen is as yet unknown.

The V and J genes are TRBV5-8 and TRBJ1-1; no clear D gene. The source of this sequence is a middle-aged man in good health and CMV-seropositive. Sequencing was performed on PBMCs. Here the CDR3 reads CASSLYRVNTEAFF. CDR3 sequence (DNA): TGTGCCAGCAGCCTCTACCGAGTGAACACTGAAGCTTTCTTT.